One and the same sample provided the 6 T cell receptor beta chains below, sequenced in a study of OX40 agonist ivuxolimab in advanced cancers. To prepare the library, the immunoSEQ multiplex PCR assay was applied. What TCRdb holds here is the immuneACCESS table cut down to in-frame rearrangements. Part of the clones is not present; checked against another copy, under half of the missing clones reflect an unresolved V gene, and the others are unexplained. This sample comprises 60,000 to 90,000 clones, around 86% of them detected only once. The top ten constitute 6.2% of the sample. This material consisted of CD4+ or CD8+ T cells sorted from blood, taken in a trial of the OX40 agonist ivuxolimab. These receptors came from an adult with an advanced solid tumor such as melanoma, head and neck, liver or kidney cancer.

V gene TRBV2 combines with J gene TRBJ1-2; no definite D call. Trimming took off 2 bases at V and 4 bases at J, with 11 bases between the two ends. The V gene's germline CDR1 is SNHLY and CDR2 FYNNEI. This CDR3 is built from 14 residues. CDR3 amino acids: CASSETLLGYGYTF. CDR3 bases: TGTGCCAGCAGTGAAACCCTTCTTGGCTATGGCTACACCTTC. The full variable domain, with the rest looked up from reference TRBV2 and TRBJ1-2, is EPEVTQTPSHQVTQMGQEVILRCVPISNHLYFYWYRQILGQKVEFLVSFYNNEISEKSEIFDDQFSVERPDGSNFTLKIRSTKLEDSAMYFCASSETLLGYGYTFGSGTRLTVV.

The V and J genes are TRBV2 and TRBJ2-7; the D gene could be TRBD1 or TRBD2 (5 bases each). CDR3 length: 14 residues. CDR1 and CDR2 from the germline V gene are SNHLY and FYNNEI. Trimming removed 4 bases at V and 5 bases at J, with 15 bases between. CDR3 protein: CASSGTEGSHEQYF. The CDR3 bases are TGTGCCAGCAGTGGAACAGAGGGGTCCCACGAGCAGTACTTC.

The chain combines TRBV28 with TRBJ1-1, with a weak D call TRBD1 (5 bases). Trimming left V 6 bases short and J 6 bases short, with 17 bases between. The V gene's germline CDR1 is MDHEN and CDR2 SYDVKM. The CDR3 runs 14 residues. CDR3 nucleotide sequence: TGTGCCAGCAGATTGGGACTCCCTGGGGCTGAAGCTTTCTTT. Protein sequence: CASRLGLPGAEAFF.

This chain uses TRBV29-1 with TRBJ2-7, with TRBD1 matching over 8 bases. The CDR3 covers 12 residues. Per the germline V gene, CDR1 is SQVTM and CDR2 is ANQGSEA. With 7 bases clipped from V and 2 bases from J, the junction kept 4 bases outside the gene matches. CDR3 in DNA: TGCAGCGGAAGGACAGGGACCTACGAGCAGTACTTC. Protein: CSGRTGTYEQYF.

The V call is TRBV30, the J call TRBJ2-3; possibly TRBD1 or TRBD2 for D (6 bases each). The V gene's germline CDR1 is GTSNPN and CDR2 SVGIG (reference sequence). The germline V and J ends were trimmed by 6 bases and 5 bases, with 21 bases remaining between them. The CDR3 has 15 amino acids. CDR3 sequence reads: CACRRGTDGRDTQYF. CDR3 nucleotide sequence: TGTGCCTGTCGGAGGGGGACGGATGGGAGAGATACGCAGTATTTT. The full variable domain, with the rest looked up from reference TRBV30 and TRBJ2-3, is SQTIHQWPATLVQPVGSPLSLECTVEGTSNPNLYWYRQAAGRGLQLLFYSVGIGQISSEVPQNLSASRPQDRQFILSSKKLLLSDSGFYLCACRRGTDGRDTQYFGPGTRLTVL.

The chain combines TRBV15 with TRBJ1-4; no reliable D call. The V gene lost 11 bases and the J gene lost 7 bases, with 20 bases spanning the gap. The CDR3 covers 14 residues. Germline CDR1 and CDR2: LNHNV and YYDKDF (reference sequence). In DNA, the CDR3 is TGTGCCCCCGAGCCGGAGGGTCGGGGTGAAAAACTGTTTTTT. Translated, it gives CAPEPEGRGEKLFF. Variable domain in full (rest from reference TRBV15 and TRBJ1-4): DAMVIQNPRYQVTQFGKPVTLSCSQTLNHNVMYWYQQKSSQAPKLLFHYYDKDFNNEADTPDNFQSRRPNTSFCFLDIRSPGLGDTAMYLCAPEPEGRGEKLFFGSGTQLSVL.